Each of the 29 T cell receptor beta chains below was sequenced from the same sample in a study of blood T cell repertoires in COVID-19. Sequencing used immunoSEQ multiplex PCR; TCRdb keeps in-frame clones, though not all of them. This table holds roughly 220,000 clones, 84% found once. Sequencing used PBMCs or T cells enriched from blood (not recorded which). Every receptor here comes from a woman aged 35 to 49 who had recovered from COVID-19.

The chain links TRBV3-1 (or the pseudogene TRBV3-2) to TRBJ2-3; D is unresolved. The CDR3 runs 13 residues. Trimming pared 6 bases from V and 0 bases from J, leaving 7 bases between. Germline V CDR1 and CDR2: LGHDT, YNNKEL (reference sequence). This chain's CDR3 is CASSSTSTDTQYF. CDR3 nucleotides: TGTGCCAGCAGTTCCACTAGCACAGATACGCAGTATTTT.

V usage is TRBV5-1 and J usage is TRBJ2-1, with 11 bases identical to TRBD2. CDR3 size: 15 residues. The ends lost 6 bases at V and 4 bases at J; junction bases unmatched: 6. Germline V gene sequence: CDR1 SGHRS, CDR2 YFSETQ. This CDR3 is CASTGGTSGYNEQFF. CDR3 sequence (DNA): TGCGCCAGCACGGGAGGGACTAGCGGATACAATGAGCAGTTCTTC.

The chain has TRBV30 and TRBJ1-4; no clear D gene. The CDR3 loop spans 15 amino acids. V lost 5 bases and J lost 8, with 21 bases in between. Germline values: CDR1 GTSNPN, CDR2 SVGIG (reference sequence). This CDR3 reads CAWGPRGGVNEKLFF. CDR3 DNA: TGTGCCTGGGGACCTCGAGGCGGGGTAAACGAAAAACTGTTTTTT.

The gene calls are TRBV27 and TRBJ2-3; 9 positions agree with TRBD2. This CDR3 spans 15 amino acids. Germline V gives CDR1 MNHEY, CDR2 SMNVEV (reference sequence). V gave up 4 bases and J gave up 5 bases; unmatched junction bases: 7. The CDR3 nucleotides are TGTGCCAGCAGTTCTATGACTAGCGGAGAAGATACGCAGTATTTT. Its translation: CASSSMTSGEDTQYF.

The chain carries TRBV24-1 and TRBJ2-3; D gene uncertain. Per germline, CDR1 KGHDR and CDR2 SFDVKD. This CDR3 spans 13 amino acids. Trimming removed 5 bases at V and 6 bases at J, with 11 bases between. CDR3 region: CATSVPVDDTQYF. The CDR3 DNA follows: TGTGCCACCAGTGTCCCGGTCGATGATACGCAGTATTTT.

The chain couples TRBV27 to TRBJ2-6; D is perhaps TRBD1 (6 bases). CDR3 length equals 19 residues. Germline-derived CDR1 and CDR2 are MNHEY and SMNVEV (reference sequence). The germline V and J ends were trimmed by 4 bases and 0 bases, with 19 bases remaining between them. The CDR3 DNA reads as TGTGCCAGCAGTTCACAGGGAAGAGGGGCCTTCTCTGGGGCCAACGTCCTGACTTTC. Protein product: CASSSQGRGAFSGANVLTF.

Only one count was recorded for this clone. V gene TRBV6-5 combines with J gene TRBJ1-3, with 8 bases aligning to TRBD1. Per the germline V gene, CDR1 is MNHEY and CDR2 is SVGAGI. The CDR3 runs to 14 residues. Trimming took 6 bases from V and 2 from J; bases not matched to a gene: 3. The CDR3 region is CASSTGGAGNTIYF. The CDR3 coding sequence is TGTGCCAGCAGCACAGGGGGAGCTGGAAACACCATATATTTT.

V usage is TRBV5-4 and J usage is TRBJ1-3, with TRBD1 as a possible D gene (5 bases). CDR1 is SGHNT, CDR2 YYREEE, per germline (reference sequence). The V gene lost 2 bases and the J gene lost 0 bases, with 6 bases spanning the gap. This CDR3 has 14 amino acids. The CDR3 spells CASSFDSSGNTIYF. The CDR3 DNA follows: TGTGCCAGCAGCTTCGACAGCTCTGGAAACACCATATATTTT.

The rearrangement links TRBV7-2 to TRBJ2-5; TRBD2 might be the D (5 bases). The CDR3 has 13 amino acids. Per germline, CDR1 SGHTA and CDR2 FQGNSA. V dropped 2 bases and J dropped 5 bases, with 9 bases sitting between them. CDR3 in DNA: TGTGCCAGCAGCTTAATAGCGAGGGAGACCCAGTACTTC. This codes for CASSLIARETQYF.

The rearrangement links TRBV7-9 to TRBJ1-1; no clear D. The germline V and J ends were trimmed by 3 bases and 7 bases, with 15 bases remaining between them. Germline V CDR1 and CDR2: SEHNR, FQNEAQ (reference sequence). CDR3 size: 14 residues. The CDR3 nucleotides read TGTGCCAGCAGCTTGTCCGCTCCTGGCGGTGAAGCTTTCTTT. Amino acid sequence: CASSLSAPGGEAFF.

The V gene is TRBV5-1, the J gene TRBJ2-3; D gene unclear. Germline CDR1 is SGHRS and CDR2 is YFSETQ. With 4 bases removed from V and 0 bases from J, the gap between germline ends came to 15 bases. The CDR3 sequence is 16 residues long. CDR3 amino acids: CASSPVGQTSTDTQYF. The CDR3 DNA sequence: TGCGCCAGCAGCCCCGTCGGTCAAACTAGCACAGATACGCAGTATTTT.

The chain links TRBV10-2 to TRBJ2-2; possible D gene TRBD2, 6 bases. Trimming stripped 8 bases from V and 2 bases from J, with 21 bases between. CDR1 is WSHSY and CDR2 is SAAADI in the germline V gene. The CDR3 is made up of 17 amino acids. The CDR3 region is CASRFIGGPANTGELFF. CDR3 coding DNA: TGCGCCAGCCGTTTCATCGGGGGACCAGCAAACACCGGGGAGCTGTTTTTT.

The V call is TRBV5-4, the J call TRBJ2-5; TRBD2 is a possible D gene (6 bases). This CDR3 contains 16 residues. Trimming pared 0 bases from V and 4 bases from J, leaving 16 bases between. CDR1 SGHNT and CDR2 YYREEE come from the germline V gene (reference sequence). This CDR3 is CASSLVGLVGGETQYF. As DNA, the CDR3 is TGTGCCAGCAGCTTGGTTGGGCTAGTCGGGGGAGAGACCCAGTACTTC.

The chain is built from TRBV18 and TRBJ1-4; the D is unclear. The CDR3 loop spans 14 amino acids. Trimming stripped 4 bases from V and 7 bases from J, with 13 bases between. Germline V gives CDR1 KGHSH, CDR2 LQKENI. CDR3 coding DNA: TGTGCCAGCTCACGTTCGGGTATAGGTGAAAAACTGTTTTTT. This sequence encodes CASSRSGIGEKLFF.

This clone occurred a few times. The chain employs TRBV25-1 and TRBJ2-7; the match to TRBD2 covers 12 bases. The CDR3 length is 15 residues. V was clipped by 7 bases and J by 1 base; unmatched bases: 5. Germline values: CDR1 MGHDK, CDR2 SYGVNS. The chain's CDR3 is CASNETSGSSYEQYV. In nucleotides, the CDR3 is TGTGCCAGCAACGAGACTAGCGGGAGTTCCTACGAGCAGTACGTC.

In this sample, this clone turned up once. The rearrangement links TRBV11-2 to TRBJ2-7; 10 bases are a match to TRBD2. The V segment lost 1 base and the J segment 0 bases; nucleotides outside the gene matches: 0. From germline, CDR1 is SGHAT and CDR2 FQNNGV. The CDR3 is 15 residues long. For the CDR3, the DNA is TGTGCCAGCAGCTTAGGACTAGCGGGCTCCTACGAGCAGTACTTC. Protein: CASSLGLAGSYEQYF.

V gene TRBV7-2 combines with J gene TRBJ2-7; D perhaps matches TRBD1 (5 bases). This CDR3 has 14 residues. V was shortened by 5 bases and J by 5 bases, with 16 bases between the two germline ends. Per the germline V gene, CDR1 is SGHTA and CDR2 is FQGNSA. The CDR3 sequence: CASSPGQEFDEQYV. Written as DNA, the CDR3 is TGTGCCAGCAGCCCTGGACAAGAATTCGACGAGCAGTACGTC.

This chain connects TRBV5-4 to TRBJ1-1, with D possibly matching TRBD1 (5 bases). Germline V gives CDR1 SGHNT, CDR2 YYREEE (reference sequence). The length of the CDR3 is 16 residues. With 0 bases removed from V and 2 bases from J, the gap between germline ends came to 14 bases. The CDR3 loop reads CASSLGGGRRNTEAFF. Written as DNA, the CDR3 is TGTGCCAGCAGCTTGGGGGGCGGACGGCGCAACACTGAAGCTTTCTTT.

The V call is TRBV18, the J call TRBJ2-5; 7 bases are a match to TRBD1. The CDR3 contains 14 residues. Germline V gene lookup returns CDR1 KGHSH and CDR2 LQKENI. The V and J ends lost 3 bases and 5 bases, in that order; junction bases with no gene match: 6. This CDR3 is CASSPDRPRETQYF. The CDR3 region has the DNA TGTGCCAGCTCACCGGACAGGCCTCGGGAGACCCAGTACTTC. The full variable domain, its missing parts supplied by reference TRBV18 and TRBJ2-5, is NAGVMQNPRHLVRRRGQEARLRCSPMKGHSHVYWYRQLPEEGLKFMVYLQKENIIDESGMPKERFSAEFPKEGPSILRIQQVVRGDSAAYFCASSPDRPRETQYFGPGTRLLVL.

The J gene is TRBJ2-1, the V gene TRBV28, with TRBD1 matching 8 bases. From germline, CDR1 is MDHEN and CDR2 SYDVKM. This CDR3 region has 15 residues. J lost 4 bases, V lost 5 bases, and 7 bases had no gene match. Here the CDR3 reads CASSPQGAGYNEQFF. CDR3 in DNA: TGTGCCAGCAGTCCCCAGGGGGCAGGGTACAATGAGCAGTTCTTC.

The V gene is TRBV28, the J gene TRBJ2-1; 7 bases are shared with TRBD1. This CDR3 has 16 residues. CDR1 and CDR2 from the germline V gene are MDHEN and SYDVKM. V dropped 1 base and J dropped 3; count of bases not matched to a gene: 6. DNA for the CDR3: TGTGCCAGCAGTTTATATGGGACAGCTCGCTACAATGAGCAGTTCTTC. Protein product: CASSLYGTARYNEQFF.

The chain couples TRBV9 to TRBJ2-2; 7 positions agree with TRBD2. J was trimmed by 5 bases and V by 6 bases; bases with no gene match: 7. This CDR3 comprises 14 residues. Per the germline V gene, CDR1 is SGDLS and CDR2 is YYNGEE. In DNA, the CDR3 is TGTGCCAGCACGCGACTAGCTGGGACCGGGGAGCTGTTTTTT. Translating gives CASTRLAGTGELFF.

This chain connects TRBV18 to TRBJ1-1; a weak D match, TRBD1 (5 bases). Deletions cut 6 bases from V and 5 bases from J, with 13 bases between. CDR1 KGHSH and CDR2 LQKENI come from the germline V gene. The CDR3 spans 13 residues. CDR3 DNA sequence: TGTGCCAGCTCTTTTTCGGGGGAAACTGAAGCTTTCTTT. Encoded protein: CASSFSGETEAFF.

The chain employs TRBV5-1 and TRBJ1-1; no reliable D call. The CDR3 consists of 12 residues. Germline CDR1 SGHRS, CDR2 YFSETQ. Trimming cost V 2 bases and J 12 bases, with 14 bases left between them. Written as DNA, the CDR3 is TGCGCCAGCAGCTTCTTCGGGGAGGAGACTTTCTTT. It is translated as CASSFFGEETFF.

V usage is TRBV7-8 and J usage is TRBJ2-2; D call uncertain. The CDR3 totals 14 residues. Looked up from germline, CDR1 is SGHVS and CDR2 is FQNEAQ. Trimming left V 1 base short and J 7 bases short, with 10 bases between. Here the CDR3 reads CASSLVARSGELFF. CDR3 DNA: TGTGCCAGCAGCTTAGTGGCCCGGAGCGGGGAGCTGTTTTTT.

For the CDR3, the DNA is TGTGCCAGCTCATTACAGGGGGCCTACGAGCAGTACTTC. Its protein product is CASSLQGAYEQYF. This chain connects TRBV18 to TRBJ2-7, with 8 bases fitting TRBD1. This CDR3 is 13 amino acids long. Germline V CDR1 and CDR2: KGHSH, LQKENI. The V and J ends lost 5 bases and 2 bases, in that order; junction bases with no gene match: 2.

V is TRBV7-2 and J is TRBJ1-6, with 9 bases aligning to TRBD1. The V gene end was trimmed by 7 bases and the J gene end by 6 bases; junction bases not matched to a gene: 7. There are 15 residues in the CDR3. Per the germline V gene, CDR1 is SGHTA and CDR2 is FQGNSA. The CDR3 DNA reads as TGTGCCAGCAAACTTGGGGGACAGGGTAATTCACCCCTCCACTTT. Amino acid sequence: CASKLGGQGNSPLHF. Looking up the rest from reference TRBV7-2 and TRBJ1-6 gives the full variable domain: GAGVSQSPSNKVTEKGKDVELRCDPISGHTALYWYRQSLGQGLEFLIYFQGNSAPDKSGLPSDRFSAERTGGSVSTLTIQRTQQEDSAVYLCASKLGGQGNSPLHFGNGTRLTVT.

V and J are TRBV28 and TRBJ2-7, with TRBD1 matching over 7 bases. Germline V lookup: CDR1 MDHEN, CDR2 SYDVKM. After removal of 8 bases from V and 1 base from J, the junction contained 2 bases not matched to a gene. The CDR3 is made up of 12 amino acids. DNA for the CDR3: TGTGCCAGCGGGACAGCTTCCTACGAGCAGTACTTC. Its protein product is CASGTASYEQYF.

The CDR3 spells CASSQAPSRVRSYNEQFF. CDR3 bases: TGTGCCAGCAGCCAGGCCCCTTCACGGGTCCGCTCCTACAATGAGCAGTTCTTC. This chain links TRBV4-2 with TRBJ2-1; no clear D gene. Per the germline V gene, CDR1 is LGHNA and CDR2 is YNFKEQ. Trimming left V 3 bases short and J 0 bases short, with 18 bases between. The CDR3 has 18 amino acids.